This T cell receptor beta chain was recovered during a study of shared clonotypes between healthy human individuals (dated by TCRdb to 2018 to 2020). About the full investigation: A few men and two women, aged 18 to 49 years, made up the cohort. For each donor, CD4 naive and CD4 memory were each given three plates, CD8 naive was given two plates, and CD8 memory was given one plate. The study deeply sequenced blood TCR repertoires of five healthy adults to estimate repertoire size and the extent of clonotype sharing between individuals. Different laboratories and diverse techniques were used to prepare libraries and sequence TCR repertoires, to increase sequencing depth and limit assay-specific biases. Per donor, leukapheresis produced somewhere between about 0.94 and 9.5 billion PBMCs.

Study-level results and caveats: Incomplete sequencing was indicated by rarefaction of sorted-subset datasets, despite the large sequencing depth. Larger estimated clonotype richness was generally found for naive subsets than for memory subsets. Pairwise subsampling indicated that sequencing depth was expected to affect the degree of clonotype sharing among donors. Sampling was restricted to blood, and TCR repertoires in tissue are likely to differ from TCR repertoires in blood. Sharing across a few donors was observed for about 5% of naive CD4, 3.5% of naive CD8, roughly 2.3% of memory CD4, and over 0.3% of memory CD8 clonotypes. Clonotypes shared by all four sorted-subset donors showed higher generation probabilities than non-shared clonotypes. Because the study included a small number of donors, the genetic and exposure-history diversity represented was limited.

Reading the germline V gene gives CDR1 MDHEN and CDR2 SYDVKM. The CDR3, cysteine through phenylalanine, is 14 amino acids long. The only DNA kept is the CDR3, 42 bases in frame from the first base. V loses 7 bases at its end and J loses 6 bases; junction bases beyond the gene matches: 11. This clone came up once. Its antigen is currently not known. Base qualities were left out, and no much larger clone turns up one base away. TCR CDR3 regions were amplified from genomic DNA by multiplex PCR using the deep immunoSEQ assay. Extracted genomic DNA from each cell subset was distributed evenly across all wells of several immunoSEQ 96-well plates, and each plate was treated as a replicate. Each replicate PCR for sorted subsets received about 220 ng genomic DNA, equal to roughly 30,000 T cell genomes. Purified libraries were measured with a Qubit 3.0 fluorometer, size-checked on a Bioanalyzer 2100, and measured again with the KAPA Library Quantification kit. Every immunoSEQ 96-well plate was sequenced on a separate single-read 150-cycle Illumina NextSeq 550 flow cell. On the authors' methods: Because only junctional sequences without quality scores were contained in the immunoSEQ output, filtering matching that applied to full-length reads could not be performed. Sequences were annotated with PyIR, a Python wrapper for IgBLAST v1.9, using IMGT germline references to assign V/J genes and CDR3. Any read was removed if the V/J assignment was weak (E-value above 1e-6), the CDR3 was missing, or the read contained stop codons, out-of-frame junctions, or ambiguous translated residues. V3J clonotypes were defined by identical inferred V gene, J gene, and CDR3 amino acid sequence. To compute the percentage overlap between repertoires, the number of shared unique clonotypes was divided by the size of the smaller repertoire. RTK rarefaction, the Chao1 estimator, and Recon v2.1 estimates of unobserved clonotypes were used to assess repertoire richness. OLGA was used to compute generation probabilities for all TCRbeta clonotypes that the gDNA method yielded from a few donors. TCRdb took this table from immuneACCESS and kept in-frame rearrangements with V and J called. Such tables lack part of the clones; where checked against another copy, unresolved V genes explain under half of the gap, and the rest is unexplained. D and trimming were read from the DNA, whereas the V and J calls and clone size are those reported in that table. The sample table shows some 1,600,000 clones, and nearly 99% are seen once. Less than 0.55% of the sample belongs to the ten largest clones.

Donors were healthy HIV-negative adults with no recently reported acute infections or vaccinations. All donors were Caucasian adults living in Nashville, Tennessee, USA. CD4+ T cells were enriched through magnetic negative selection, after which naive cells were positively selected on CD45RA and the remaining negative fraction served as the memory subset. After blood collection by leukapheresis, PBMCs were isolated using Ficoll-Histopaque density gradient centrifugation and then cryopreserved in the vapor phase of liquid nitrogen. Purity and quantity of every magnetically sorted T cell population were checked by analytical flow cytometry. Genomic DNA was isolated from each sorted fraction and quantified by UV absorbance on a Nanodrop 2000c.

The sequence was obtained from a man aged 25-45 years in good health. The chain couples TRBV28 to TRBJ2-7, with 8 bases aligning to TRBD2. Material for sequencing was naive CD4+ T cells sorted from blood. According to the study, the label for this sample's cell subset or site signals: CD45RA+ positively selected. Here the CDR3 is given as CASITLGLAGEQYF. The DNA sequence is TGTGCCAGCATTACCTTAGGACTAGCAGGCGAGCAGTACTTC.